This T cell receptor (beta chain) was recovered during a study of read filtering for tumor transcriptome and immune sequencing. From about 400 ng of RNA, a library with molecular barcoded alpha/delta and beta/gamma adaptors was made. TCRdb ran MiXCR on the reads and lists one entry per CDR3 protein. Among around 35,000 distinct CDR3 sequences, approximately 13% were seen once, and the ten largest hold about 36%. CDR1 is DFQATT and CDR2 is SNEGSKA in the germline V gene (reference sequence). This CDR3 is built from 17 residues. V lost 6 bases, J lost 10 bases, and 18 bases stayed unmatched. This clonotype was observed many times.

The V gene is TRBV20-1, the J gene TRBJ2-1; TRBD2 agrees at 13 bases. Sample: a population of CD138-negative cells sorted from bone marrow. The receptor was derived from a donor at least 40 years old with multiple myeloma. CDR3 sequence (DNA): TGCAGTGCCCTAACTAGCGGGAGGGCCCAAGTGGCCCTGGAGCAGTTCTTC. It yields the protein CSALTSGRAQVALEQFF.